This TCR beta chain came from a study of CD8 T cells in Susac syndrome (dated by TCRdb to between 2018 and 2021). In terms of the full investigation: Of the Susac syndrome patients who were sequenced, over five had clinically active disease and eight were in clinical remission. At blood withdrawal, Susac syndrome patients were therapy-naive, treated with corticosteroids (with IVIg additionally given to some), or treated with IVIg alone. The study used repertoire sequencing to test whether antigen drove CD8+ T cell activation and differentiation in Susac syndrome. General conclusions and limits of the study: No clonal expansion was detected in the CD4+ T cell repertoire of Susac syndrome patients. The number of individuals in the TCR sequencing and HLA analysis was recognized as being relatively small.

Peripheral blood CD8+ and CD4+ T cells from healthy donors, Susac syndrome patients and multiple sclerosis patients were profiled by high-throughput TCR beta sequencing. The Susac syndrome patients fulfilled recently defined diagnostic criteria for either definite or probable disease. Bulk CD8+ and CD4+ T cells were purified by magnetic negative isolation, while CD8+ TEMRA cells were enriched using FACS. Blood was drawn into EDTA tubes, processed within 24 hours, and PBMCs were isolated by density gradient centrifugation. PBMCs destined for TCR sequencing were cryopreserved in liquid nitrogen and later thawed in a 37 °C water bath. Purity of sorted or isolated CD4+, CD8+ and CD8+ TEMRA cells was at least 90%. V gives up 2 bases and J gives up 5 bases, and the segment between their germline ends measures 18 bases. CDR1 and CDR2, looked up from the germline V gene, are SGHTA and FQGNSA. The CDR3 numbers 16 residues from cysteine through phenylalanine. The read is trimmed to its CDR3 DNA, 48 bases read in frame from base 1.

RNA was extracted using the RNeasy kit, and roughly 0.45 to 1 microgram was reverse transcribed with random hexamers. The immunoSEQ multiplex PCR assay, which covers 54 Vbeta and 13 Jbeta segments, was used to amplify TCR beta CDR3 regions. PCR amplification bias was corrected using a synthetic template baseline for primer optimization and computational correction. In the authors' own workflow: Only productive sequences were kept, with reads annotated to V, D and J genes according to IMGT and analyzed in immunoSEQ Analyzer. Clonality was computed as one minus Shannon entropy normalized by log2 of the number of productive unique sequences. For each patient and control, public and private clones were evaluated among the 100 most prevalent clones. Clones were defined as Susac-specific if absent from the healthy and MS cohorts, from 1052 published viral clones and from other ImmuneACCESS disease sequences. TCRdb applied fastp at Q25 and MiXCR to the public reads, then kept only in-frame beta chains. Identical CDR3 proteins give one entry, which carries the most common genes and DNA. TCRdb's processing, not the authors' own work, is the source of the V and J calls. The sample records 120,000 or so distinct CDR3 sequences, 96% of which are singletons. The ten largest make up roughly 0.13% of the sample.

In the case of this clonotype: Its target antigen remains unknown. Per-base quality was not reported, and no clone a single base away is much larger than it.

Sequences were obtained from CD4+ T cells from PBMCs. The TCR originated in a human donor with Susac syndrome. The chain is encoded by TRBV7-2 joined to TRBJ1-2, with no D gene named confidently. The bases read TGTGCCAGCAGCTTAATGGGTGACGTAGGAAAGTATGGCTACACCTTC. Its protein reads: CASSLMGDVGKYGYTF.